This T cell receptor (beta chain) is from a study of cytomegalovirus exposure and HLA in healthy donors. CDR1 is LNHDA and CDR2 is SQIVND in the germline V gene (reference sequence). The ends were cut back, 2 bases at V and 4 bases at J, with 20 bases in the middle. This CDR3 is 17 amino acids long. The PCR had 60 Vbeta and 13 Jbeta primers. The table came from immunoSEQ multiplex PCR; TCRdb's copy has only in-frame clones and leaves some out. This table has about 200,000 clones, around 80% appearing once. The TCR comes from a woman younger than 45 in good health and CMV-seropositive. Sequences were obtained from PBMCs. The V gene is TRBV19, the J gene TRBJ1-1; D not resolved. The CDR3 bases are TGTGCCAGTAGTATACTCCTTCAACTCATAAGCGGCACTGAAGCTTTCTTT. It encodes CASSILLQLISGTEAFF.